Below are 27 T cell receptor beta chains sequenced from a single sample in a study of T cells in Graves' hyperthyroidism and ophthalmopathy. TCR beta CDR3 sequences were amplified from RNA transcripts. First-round RT-PCR with HTBI primers amplified the TCR CDR3 region. TCRdb processed the multiplex PCR reads anew with MiXCR; each CDR3 protein has one entry. The table has around 280,000 distinct CDR3 sequences, about 14% seen once. Sequenced sample: blood. All receptors come from a woman under 40 with Graves' hyperthyroidism that later progressed to Graves' ophthalmopathy.

J is TRBJ2-7 and V is TRBV4-1; D may be TRBD1 or TRBD2 (6 bases each). V lost 1 base and J lost 6, with 13 bases in between. The germline gives CDR1 MGHRA, CDR2 YSYEKL. This CDR3 contains 14 residues. The CDR3 spells CASSQVEGVVEQYF. CDR3 DNA: TGCGCCAGCAGCCAAGTGGAGGGGGTGGTCGAGCAGTACTTC.

With regard to this clonotype: A read error may account for a junction end that differs from germline. The chain is built from TRBV13 and TRBJ2-5; perhaps TRBD2 as D (6 bases). Germline V gives CDR1 PRHDT, CDR2 FYEKMQ (reference sequence). The CDR3 has 15 amino acids. CDR3 loop: CASSQGRIFGEAQYF. The CDR3 nucleotides are TGCGCCAGCAGCCAAGGGCGGATCTTCGGGGAGGCCCAGTACTTC.

On this clonotype: A much larger clone lies a single base off, so this may be a read error. V and J are TRBV7-8 and TRBJ2-3; 10 nucleotides align to TRBD2. CDR3 length equals 16 residues. V lost 3 bases, J lost 7 bases, and 10 bases stayed unmatched. Germline V gives CDR1 SGHVS, CDR2 FQNEAQ. The CDR3 spells CASSFKAGGLIHTQYF. CDR3 bases: TGTGCCAGCAGCTTCAAAGCGGGAGGGCTGATCCATACGCAGTATTTT.

The chain links TRBV20-1 to TRBJ1-2; D unresolved. The CDR3 length is 13 residues. V was cut by 8 bases and J by 0 bases, with 13 bases left in between. CDR1 is DFQATT and CDR2 is SNEGSKA in the germline V gene (reference sequence). CDR3 sequence: CSWPLAANYGYTF. The CDR3 DNA reads as TGCAGTTGGCCCCTGGCCGCTAACTATGGCTACACCTTC.

This clonotype was recorded at least ten times. The chain recombines TRBV11-2 with TRBJ2-2; the D gene is possibly TRBD1 (5 bases). Trimming shortened V by 5 bases and J by 6 bases, and 10 bases separated the two germline ends. The CDR3 runs 13 residues. Germline V gene sequence: CDR1 SGHAT, CDR2 FQNNGV. The CDR3 bases are TGTGCCAGCAGCGCCAGGGTTGCCGGGGAGCTGTTTTTT. It encodes CASSARVAGELFF.

This clonotype has ten or more counts. The V gene is TRBV3-1, the J gene TRBJ1-1; tentatively, D is TRBD1 (5 bases). Germline V gene data show CDR1 as LGHDT and CDR2 as YNNKEL (reference sequence). V lost 1 base and J lost 1, with 13 bases in between. This CDR3 region has 16 residues. In DNA form, the CDR3 reads TGTGCCAGCAGCCAAGTGGGGGAAAGCGGGAACACTGAAGCTTTCTTT. This gives the protein CASSQVGESGNTEAFF.

V gene TRBV15 combines with J gene TRBJ1-4; a possible D gene is TRBD1 (6 bases). This CDR3 has 17 amino acids. The germline V gene has CDR1 LNHNV and CDR2 YYDKDF (reference sequence). Between the trimmed V and J ends, which lost 0 bases and 0 bases, there was a span of 11 bases. CDR3 sequence (DNA): TGTGCCACCAGCAGAGATCCCCAGGGGACAACTAATGAAAAACTGTTTTTT. This encodes CATSRDPQGTTNEKLFF.

The chain has TRBV7-9 and TRBJ2-1; 11 bases align to TRBD2. The CDR3 consists of 18 residues. The germline CDR1 and CDR2 sequences are SEHNR and FQNEAQ (reference sequence). Losses at the gene ends were 3 bases for V and 2 bases for J; bases not matched to a gene: 9. This chain's CDR3 is CASSLGTSGGITYNEQFF. The CDR3 bases are TGTGCCAGCAGCTTGGGGACTAGCGGAGGGATTACCTACAATGAGCAGTTCTTC. The complete variable domain, with remaining parts taken from reference TRBV7-9 and TRBJ2-1, reads DTGVSQNPRHKITKRGQNVTFRCDPISEHNRLYWYRQTLGQGPEFLTYFQNEAQLEKSRLLSDRFSAERPKGSFSTLEIQRTEQGDSAMYLCASSLGTSGGITYNEQFFGPGTRLTVL.

This clonotype was detected only a few times. A much bigger clone sits one base away, suggesting this may be a read error. The V gene is TRBV13, the J gene TRBJ2-7; D remains unclear. The CDR3 sequence is 14 residues long. Germline loops: CDR1 PRHDT, CDR2 FYEKMQ (reference sequence). CDR3: CASSRIGFYYGQYF. CDR3 DNA: TGTGCCAGCAGCCGTATCGGGTTCTATTACGGGCAGTACTTC.

The sample holds many counts of this clonotype. J is TRBJ2-7 and V is TRBV2, with TRBD2 identical over 13 bases. This CDR3 region has 14 residues. The germline CDR1 and CDR2 sequences are SNHLY and FYNNEI. J was trimmed by 4 bases and V by 10 bases; bases with no gene match: 7. CDR3 sequence: CATSGLAGAYEQYF. CDR3 in DNA: TGTGCCACCTCCGGACTAGCGGGAGCTTACGAGCAGTACTTC.

This clonotype was counted at least ten times. The gene calls are TRBV4-1 and TRBJ2-7, with TRBD2 identical over 7 bases. The CDR3 covers 16 residues. J gave up 2 bases and V 6 bases, and 13 bases lay outside the gene matches. Germline CDR1 MGHRA, CDR2 YSYEKL. The DNA of the CDR3 is TGCGCCAGCAGGTTTAGCTTTTCTAGCGGTCCCTACGAGCAGTACTTC. Translating gives CASRFSFSSGPYEQYF.

This clonotype was seen ten or more times. V gene TRBV6-6 combines with J gene TRBJ2-7, with no clear D. CDR1 is MNHNY and CDR2 is SVGAGI in the germline V gene (reference sequence). The CDR3 runs 13 residues. V lost 2 bases to trimming and J lost 1 base, with 6 bases between them. CDR3 residues: CASSYGVSYEQYF. Here the CDR3 DNA reads TGTGCCAGCAGTTACGGGGTGTCCTACGAGCAGTACTTC.

V usage is TRBV7-2 and J usage is TRBJ2-3; unclear D gene. Germline V CDR1 and CDR2: SGHTA, FQGNSA. The CDR3 length is 13 residues. V lost 9 bases to trimming and J lost 0 bases, with 10 bases between them. The CDR3 DNA reads as TGTGCCAGAAGCGCCGGGAGCACAGATACGCAGTATTTT. Residues: CARSAGSTDTQYF.

There are a few counts of this clonotype. The rearrangement links TRBV6-5 to TRBJ1-5; D ambiguous. The V end lost 0 bases, the J end lost 7 bases, and 7 bases lay between the germline ends. The germline CDR1 and CDR2 sequences are MNHEY and SVGAGI. CDR3 length: 13 amino acids. In nucleotides, the CDR3 is TGTGCCAGCAGTTACTCGGGAAGACAGCCCCAGCATTTT. Translation: CASSYSGRQPQHF.

The V call is TRBV29-1, the J call TRBJ2-3, with 13 bases matching TRBD2. Germline-derived CDR1 and CDR2 are SQVTM and ANQGSEA. The V and J ends lost 1 base and 10 bases, in that order; junction bases with no gene match: 8. The CDR3 spans 15 residues. CDR3 protein: CSVEGAGTSGVAQYF. In DNA form, the CDR3 reads TGCAGCGTTGAAGGAGCCGGGACTAGCGGGGTTGCGCAGTATTTT.

In this sample, this clonotype turned up many times. The chain links TRBV20-1 to TRBJ2-3, with TRBD2 matching over 9 bases. The CDR3 consists of 15 residues. The germline gives CDR1 DFQATT, CDR2 SNEGSKA (reference sequence). The J segment lost 6 bases and the V segment lost 5 bases, leaving 12 bases of the junction unmatched. The CDR3 region is CSAPPLGLAGDTQYF. Here the CDR3 DNA reads TGCAGTGCTCCACCCCTGGGACTAGCTGGTGATACGCAGTATTTT.

The chain recombines TRBV5-1 with TRBJ2-1; 14 positions match TRBD2. The germline V gene has CDR1 SGHRS and CDR2 YFSETQ. This CDR3 is 19 amino acids long. J was trimmed by 12 bases and V by 0 bases; bases with no gene match: 17. CDR3 in amino acids: CASSLESGAGTSGGGRQFF. CDR3 bases: TGCGCCAGCAGCTTGGAGTCAGGTGCAGGGACTAGCGGGGGAGGAAGGCAGTTCTTC.

This clonotype came up many times. This chain links TRBV5-5 with TRBJ2-7; perhaps TRBD1 as D (5 bases). Germline V gene lookup returns CDR1 SGHKS and CDR2 YYEKEE (reference sequence). The germline V and J ends were trimmed by 0 bases and 0 bases, with 13 bases remaining between them. The CDR3 loop spans 16 amino acids. The CDR3, as DNA: TGTGCCAGCAGCTTGGAGACCCACAGGAGCTCCTACGAGCAGTACTTC. It encodes CASSLETHRSSYEQYF.

This clonotype was counted only a few times. The chain is built from TRBV9 and TRBJ2-2, with 10 bases matching TRBD1. CDR3 length: 15 amino acids. Per the germline V gene, CDR1 is SGDLS and CDR2 is YYNGEE. The junction had 7 bases not matched to a gene; V was cut back by 6 bases and J by 5 bases. DNA for the CDR3: TGTGCCAGCACCCGACGGACAGGGGGGACCGGGGAGCTGTTTTTT. Translating it yields CASTRRTGGTGELFF.

The table lists this clonotype with many counts. The chain employs TRBV18 and TRBJ2-1; weak D call: TRBD2 (6 bases). The CDR3 consists of 16 residues. The germline V and J ends were trimmed by 0 bases and 7 bases, with 16 bases remaining between them. Germline CDR1 reads KGHSH; CDR2 reads LQKENI. This CDR3 reads CASSPPAGLSINEQFF. CDR3 nucleotides: TGTGCCAGCTCACCACCAGCGGGTCTGAGTATAAATGAGCAGTTCTTC. Looking up the rest from reference TRBV18 and TRBJ2-1 gives the full variable domain: NAGVMQNPRHLVRRRGQEARLRCSPMKGHSHVYWYRQLPEEGLKFMVYLQKENIIDESGMPKERFSAEFPKEGPSILRIQQVVRGDSAAYFCASSPPAGLSINEQFFGPGTRLTVL.

This clonotype was seen repeatedly, ten times or more. V is TRBV3-1 and J is TRBJ2-2; D tentatively reads TRBD1 or TRBD2 (5 bases each). CDR1 LGHDT and CDR2 YNNKEL come from the germline V gene (reference sequence). V gave up 0 bases and J gave up 0 bases, with 11 bases separating them. The CDR3 spans 17 residues. This CDR3 is CASSQERGRANTGELFF. The CDR3 bases are TGTGCCAGCAGCCAAGAACGGGGCCGTGCGAACACCGGGGAGCTGTTTTTT.

This clonotype has a count of ten or more. The rearrangement links TRBV27 to TRBJ1-1; no definite D call. There are 15 residues in the CDR3. Germline loops: CDR1 MNHEY, CDR2 SMNVEV (reference sequence). Trimming took 0 bases from V and 1 from J, leaving 9 bases between them. This CDR3 reads CASSLSMDGNTEAFF. The CDR3 DNA follows: TGTGCCAGCAGTTTATCCATGGACGGGAACACTGAAGCTTTCTTT.

The rearrangement uses TRBV3-1 and TRBJ2-1, with TRBD2 matching 7 bases. The CDR3 consists of 17 residues. Germline V gene data show CDR1 as LGHDT and CDR2 as YNNKEL (reference sequence). Trimming at V came to 4 bases and at J to 2 bases, leaving 11 bases not matched to a gene. The CDR3, as DNA: TGTGCCAGCAGCCCCTCCGGGCGGGGGTTCGCCTACAATGAGCAGTTCTTC. It codes for CASSPSGRGFAYNEQFF.

This clonotype appeared many times. The rearrangement joins TRBV24-1 to TRBJ2-3, with a tentative D call TRBD2 (6 bases). V lost 12 bases and J lost 4, with 13 bases in between. In germline, CDR1 is KGHDR, CDR2 SFDVKD. The CDR3 loop spans 12 amino acids. The CDR3 reads CAPTRGPDTQYF. CDR3 sequence (DNA): TGTGCCCCGACGCGGGGCCCAGATACGCAGTATTTT.

The V call is TRBV4-1, the J call TRBJ2-4; 11 positions agree with TRBD2. Germline CDR1 reads MGHRA; CDR2 reads YSYEKL. The CDR3 consists of 17 residues. V lost 2 bases and J lost 5; bases outside the gene matches: 8. CDR3 bases: TGCGCCAGCAGCCAACCAGTGACTAGCGGGATTCAAAACATTCAGTACTTC. Translating gives CASSQPVTSGIQNIQYF.

This clonotype was seen many times. V gene TRBV7-6 combines with J gene TRBJ1-4; TRBD1 is a possible D gene (6 bases). Germline CDR1 is SGHVS and CDR2 is FNYEAQ. This CDR3 has 14 residues. The V gene lost 6 bases and the J gene lost 0 bases, with 8 bases spanning the gap. The DNA of the CDR3 is TGTGCCAGCAGGGCAGGGGCAACTAATGAAAAACTGTTTTTT. It yields the protein CASRAGATNEKLFF.

This clonotype was detected only a few times. This chain uses TRBV6-1 with TRBJ2-3; D ambiguous. This CDR3 contains 13 residues. Germline-derived CDR1 and CDR2 are MNHNS and SASEGT. The V end was cut by 8 bases, the J end by 2 bases, with 11 bases between. The CDR3 loop is CASAKENTDTQYF. CDR3 nucleotides: TGTGCCAGCGCGAAGGAGAACACAGATACGCAGTATTTT.